This entry lists 15 T cell receptor beta chains sequenced from one sample in a study of blood T cells in healthy people across ages (dated by TCRdb to 2014 to 2015). The library was produced with 5' RACE. The sequencer listed for this sample is Illumina HiSeq 2500. A second PCR of 7 to 11 cycles was performed with a sample-barcoded 5' primer and a J-beta primer mix. Starting from the raw public reads, TCRdb applied fastp trimming at Q25, assembled clones with MiXCR and retained in-frame beta chains. Records with the same CDR3 protein are collapsed into one entry carrying the most frequent genes and DNA. For this sample there are some 550,000 distinct CDR3 sequences; 40% to 50% appear just once. Clones ranked in the top ten supply around 23% of the sample. The sample taken for sequencing was blood. These TCRs come from an older man in good health.

This clonotype was observed a handful of times. The chain uses TRBV9 and TRBJ2-6; D possibly corresponds to TRBD1 (6 bases). The germline V and J ends were trimmed by 4 bases and 0 bases, with 20 bases remaining between them. Germline CDR1 and CDR2: SGDLS and YYNGEE. The CDR3 has 19 residues. The chain's CDR3 is CASSTQPGTKSSGANVLTF. CDR3 DNA sequence: TGTGCCAGCAGCACCCAACCCGGGACAAAAAGCTCTGGGGCCAACGTCCTGACTTTC.

The V and J genes are TRBV7-3 and TRBJ2-1; TRBD1 is a possible D gene (5 bases). Trimming took off 5 bases at V and 8 bases at J, with 19 bases between the two ends. This CDR3 is 15 amino acids long. Germline V gives CDR1 SGHTA, CDR2 FQGTGA. The CDR3: CASSMTAAGYYEQFF. The CDR3 coding sequence is TGTGCCAGCAGCATGACAGCCGCAGGGTATTATGAGCAGTTCTTC.

The chain has TRBV20-1 and TRBJ2-5; 8 bases match TRBD2. CDR1 and CDR2 (germline): DFQATT, SNEGSKA (reference sequence). The CDR3 is 14 amino acids. J was trimmed by 4 bases and V by 1 base; bases with no gene match: 5. The CDR3 sequence: CSARGGLAGETQYF. The CDR3 coding sequence is TGCAGTGCTAGAGGCGGACTAGCTGGAGAGACCCAGTACTTC.

The V and J genes are TRBV5-1 and TRBJ1-1, with D unclear. CDR3 size: 15 residues. Looked up from germline, CDR1 is SGHRS and CDR2 is YFSETQ. V shed 4 bases and J shed 0 bases, with 13 bases lying between them. The DNA of the CDR3 is TGCGCCAGCAGCCCCGGACTGAGAATGAACACTGAAGCTTTCTTT. Its translation is CASSPGLRMNTEAFF.

In its sample, this clonotype was seen once. The chain carries TRBV28 and TRBJ2-5; 7 positions agree with TRBD2. V was pared by 10 bases and J by 4 bases, with 15 bases of the junction left unmatched. Germline V lookup: CDR1 MDHEN, CDR2 SYDVKM. This CDR3 comprises 15 residues. CDR3 amino acids: CATSHSGVGVETQYF. DNA of the CDR3: TGTGCCACATCCCACAGCGGGGTGGGGGTAGAGACCCAGTACTTC.

The chain carries TRBV6-6 and TRBJ2-5, with TRBD1 matching over 8 bases. Trimming removed 6 bases from V and 7 bases from J; junction bases left unmatched: 13. The CDR3 runs 15 residues. Looked up from germline, CDR1 is MNHNY and CDR2 is SVGAGI (reference sequence). CDR3 protein: CASRTRGRDMGTQYF. The DNA of the CDR3 is TGTGCCAGCAGGACCAGGGGGCGCGATATGGGGACCCAGTACTTC.

V gene TRBV10-3 combines with J gene TRBJ1-1; perhaps TRBD1 as D (5 bases). Trimming removed 7 bases from V and 7 bases from J, with 10 bases in between. The CDR3 spans 11 residues. Germline V gene sequence: CDR1 ENHRY, CDR2 SYGVKD. This CDR3 reads CAITGTGEAFF. CDR3 bases: TGTGCCATCACCGGGACCGGTGAAGCTTTCTTT.

The genes are TRBV20-1 and TRBJ2-3; D remains unclear. CDR1 is DFQATT, CDR2 SNEGSKA, per germline (reference sequence). V lost 8 bases to trimming and J lost 0 bases, with 12 bases between them. The length of the CDR3 is 13 residues. CDR3 coding DNA: TGCAGTATGAGCAAAGCTAGCACAGATACGCAGTATTTT. Protein product: CSMSKASTDTQYF.

This clonotype was counted ten times or more. The rearrangement joins TRBV6-5 to TRBJ2-7; 11 bases align to TRBD2. CDR3 size: 15 residues. The trim removed 6 bases at V and 4 bases at J, leaving 8 bases unmatched. The germline gives CDR1 MNHEY, CDR2 SVGAGI. The CDR3 region has the DNA TGTGCCAGCAGCTTAACACTAGCGGGAGCTTACGAGCAGTACTTC. Protein product: CASSLTLAGAYEQYF.

The CDR3 is CASSPNPGLAGGLGDTQYF. CDR3 nucleotide sequence: TGTGCCAGCAGTCCGAATCCGGGACTAGCGGGGGGCCTTGGAGATACGCAGTATTTT. This rearrangement joins TRBV12-3 or TRBV12-4 to TRBJ2-3; TRBD2 agrees at 15 bases. V dropped 5 bases and J dropped 5; count of bases not matched to a gene: 14. The CDR3 loop spans 19 amino acids.

The chain joins TRBV12-3 or TRBV12-4 to TRBJ1-6; the match to TRBD1 covers 7 bases. J lost 9 bases, V lost 1 base, and 3 bases had no gene match. CDR3 size: 14 residues. The CDR3 DNA reads TGTGCCAGCAGTTTAGGCAGGGGGAGTTCACCCCTCCACTTT. Protein product: CASSLGRGSSPLHF.

The chain uses TRBV10-3 and TRBJ2-5; no reliable D call. The CDR3 loop spans 14 amino acids. V dropped 0 bases and J dropped 2 bases, with 7 bases sitting between them. Per germline, CDR1 ENHRY and CDR2 SYGVKD. CDR3 in amino acids: CAISESLGQETQYF. CDR3 coding DNA: TGTGCCATCAGTGAGTCGTTGGGGCAAGAGACCCAGTACTTC.

The chain recombines TRBV25-1 with TRBJ2-7; D not certain. Trimming left V 2 bases short and J 5 bases short, with 10 bases between. CDR1 is MGHDK, CDR2 SYGVNS, per germline. This CDR3 is 13 amino acids long. Here the CDR3 reads CASSEQGFHEQYF. The CDR3 DNA reads TGTGCCAGCAGTGAACAAGGATTCCACGAGCAGTACTTC.

This clonotype was found a few times. The chain recombines TRBV7-9 with TRBJ2-1; 7 positions agree with TRBD2. The CDR3 runs 15 residues. Germline values: CDR1 SEHNR, CDR2 FQNEAQ (reference sequence). V shed 0 bases, J shed 6 bases, and the junction held 5 bases outside the gene matches. In DNA, the CDR3 is TGTGCCAGCAGCTTAGCCCTAGCGGCCTCCAATGAGCAGTTCTTC. It translates to CASSLALAASNEQFF. Filled out from reference TRBV7-9 and TRBJ2-1, the complete variable domain reads DTGVSQNPRHKITKRGQNVTFRCDPISEHNRLYWYRQTLGQGPEFLTYFQNEAQLEKSRLLSDRFSAERPKGSFSTLEIQRTEQGDSAMYLCASSLALAASNEQFFGPGTRLTVL.

This clonotype was detected only a few times. This chain uses TRBV10-3 with TRBJ2-7; D is unresolved. In germline, CDR1 is ENHRY, CDR2 SYGVKD. The CDR3 is made up of 12 amino acids. Trimming removed 10 bases at V and 6 bases at J, with 16 bases between. CDR3 amino acids: CATRVTGSEQYF. The CDR3 bases are TGTGCCACCCGAGTAACCGGATCCGAGCAGTACTTC.